This T cell receptor (beta chain) was documented in a study of blood T cell repertoires in COVID-19. Across the study: PBMCs, B-cell-depleted T cells, or T cells provided the cDNA or gDNA that made up the material.

Some clones are missing from TCRdb's copy, which holds only in-frame ones; the method was immunoSEQ multiplex PCR. The profile shows about 250,000 clones, roughly 85% of them singletons. J was trimmed by 2 bases and V by 4 bases; bases with no gene match: 7. The CDR3 spans 15 residues. From germline, CDR1 is MNHEY and CDR2 SVGEGT. The V call is TRBV6-2 or TRBV6-3, the J call TRBJ2-5; 7 nucleotides line up with TRBD2. Sequenced sample: peripheral blood. The clonotype was recovered from a man aged 18 to 29 with active or convalescent COVID-19. The DNA for the CDR3 is TGTGCCAGCAGTTTTGCGGGAGAGCTTCAAGAGACCCAGTACTTC. It is translated as CASSFAGELQETQYF.